The 8 T cell receptor beta chains below were found in one sample sequenced in a study of cytomegalovirus exposure and HLA in healthy donors. Vbeta (60) and Jbeta (13) primers were used in the PCR. Using immunoSEQ multiplex PCR, the repertoire was profiled, and TCRdb retains in-frame clones only, with some absent. The sample shows more than 250,000 clones, about 90% of them seen only once. The source material was PBMCs. The receptors derive from a woman aged 18-29 years in good health and CMV-seronegative.

V usage is TRBV4-1 and J usage is TRBJ1-4; D gene ambiguous. Germline values: CDR1 MGHRA, CDR2 YSYEKL. The CDR3 extends over 13 amino acids. V lost 4 bases to trimming and J lost 7 bases, with 10 bases between them. Here the CDR3 DNA reads TGCGCCAGCAGCCCAACGCGTGGTGAAAAACTGTTTTTT. It encodes CASSPTRGEKLFF.

This sequence joins TRBV5-6 and TRBJ2-1, with 12 nucleotides matching TRBD2. CDR1 SGHDT and CDR2 YYEEEE come from the germline V gene. V lost 5 bases to trimming and J lost 4 bases; unmatched junction nucleotides: 7. The CDR3 sequence is 16 residues long. Here the CDR3 DNA reads TGTGCCAGCAGTTGGACTAGCGGGGAATGGTACAATGAGCAGTTCTTC. This encodes CASSWTSGEWYNEQFF.

The rearrangement links TRBV19 to TRBJ1-5; 8 bases line up with TRBD1. Germline CDR1 LNHDA, CDR2 SQIVND (reference sequence). The V and J ends lost 4 bases and 3 bases, in that order; junction bases with no gene match: 14. This CDR3 is built from 18 residues. Written as DNA, the CDR3 is TGTGCCAGTAGTACCCCTCGGGACAGGTCCAGCTTCAATCAGCCCCAGCATTTT. Its translation: CASSTPRDRSSFNQPQHF.

The rearrangement uses TRBV30 and TRBJ1-5; perhaps TRBD1 as D (5 bases). V was cut by 3 bases and J by 3 bases, with 12 bases left in between. Germline assignment: CDR1 GTSNPN and CDR2 SVGIG (reference sequence). CDR3 length: 14 amino acids. Written as DNA, the CDR3 is TGTGCCTGGAGCAAAGACAGCGTCAATCAGCCCCAGCATTTT. This sequence encodes CAWSKDSVNQPQHF.

The chain's CDR3 is CASSPRLGPDEQFF. The CDR3 DNA is TGTGCCAGCAGCCCCCGACTAGGTCCTGATGAGCAGTTCTTC. This chain uses TRBV7-6 with TRBJ2-1, with D tentatively TRBD2 (6 bases). The CDR3 is 14 residues long. The ends were cut back, 5 bases at V and 8 bases at J, with 16 bases in the middle. Germline loops: CDR1 SGHVS, CDR2 FNYEAQ.

CDR3 in DNA: TGTGCCAGCAGCCCTCGAAGCCCACCTAATGAAAAACTGTTTTTT. Amino acids: CASSPRSPPNEKLFF. The chain couples TRBV13 to TRBJ1-4, with no clear D. The CDR3 is 15 residues long. CDR1 is PRHDT and CDR2 is FYEKMQ in the germline V gene (reference sequence). The V end was cut by 5 bases, the J end by 3 bases, with 13 bases between. The full variable domain, its missing parts supplied by reference TRBV13 and TRBJ1-4, is AAGVIQSPRHLIKEKRETATLKCYPIPRHDTVYWYQQGPGQDPQFLISFYEKMQSDKGSIPDRFSAQQFSDYHSELNMSSLELGDSALYFCASSPRSPPNEKLFFGSGTQLSVL.

CDR3 region: CASSLPGEKVNTEAFF. The DNA for the CDR3 is TGTGCCAGCAGTTTACCCGGGGAAAAGGTGAACACTGAAGCTTTCTTT. The chain joins TRBV27 to TRBJ1-1; D ambiguous. This CDR3 contains 16 residues. The ends were cut back, 2 bases at V and 0 bases at J, with 13 bases in the middle. In germline, CDR1 is MNHEY, CDR2 SMNVEV (reference sequence).

This rearrangement joins TRBV7-9 to TRBJ1-2, with a possible D match to TRBD1 (5 bases). Germline lookup yields CDR1 SEHNR and CDR2 FQNEAQ (reference sequence). V was trimmed by 2 bases and J by 4 bases, leaving 23 bases between them. The CDR3 length is 18 residues. CDR3 coding DNA: TGTGCCAGCAGCTTATTAGGGCAGGGAGGAACCCTCGGCTATGGCTACACCTTC. This codes for CASSLLGQGGTLGYGYTF.